What follows are 23 T cell receptor beta chains derived from one specimen sequenced in a study of T cell changes during pregnancy in multiple sclerosis. Repertoires were generated with immunoSEQ multiplex PCR, while TCRdb's copy carries only in-frame clones and drops some. The profile covers about 68,000 clones, with 75% to 95% appearing a single time and approximately 1.5% taken by the ten largest. The material sequenced was peripheral blood, taken in the third trimester of pregnancy. All receptors derive from a female donor with multiple sclerosis, enrolled in a pregnancy study.

CDR3 amino acids: CASSLGTGFWENTGELFF. The CDR3 region has the DNA TGTGCCAGCAGTTTAGGGACAGGGTTCTGGGAGAACACCGGGGAGCTGTTTTTT. The chain couples TRBV27 to TRBJ2-2; 9 bases match TRBD1. After removal of 2 bases from V and 1 base from J, the junction contained 8 bases not matched to a gene. In germline, CDR1 is MNHEY, CDR2 SMNVEV (reference sequence). The CDR3 has 18 residues.

The genes are TRBV10-2 and TRBJ1-5; D might be TRBD1 (6 bases). Germline-derived CDR1 and CDR2 are WSHSY and SAAADI. The CDR3 has 15 residues. V lost 2 bases and J lost 6, with 14 bases in between. CDR3 DNA: TGCGCCAGCAGTGAGATGACAGGAATATTTCAGCCCCAGCATTTT. Its translation: CASSEMTGIFQPQHF.

V gene TRBV10-3 combines with J gene TRBJ2-3; D possibly corresponds to TRBD1 (6 bases). This CDR3 is built from 16 residues. Trimming left V 0 bases short and J 3 bases short, with 13 bases between. Germline CDR1 ENHRY, CDR2 SYGVKD. The CDR3 sequence: CAISESRTDITDTQYF. DNA of the CDR3: TGTGCCATCAGTGAGTCCCGGACAGATATAACAGATACGCAGTATTTT.

J is TRBJ2-7 and V is TRBV19; a weak D match, TRBD2 (7 bases). The V gene's germline CDR1 is LNHDA and CDR2 SQIVND (reference sequence). CDR3 length: 14 amino acids. Trimming took 5 bases from V and 4 from J, leaving 15 bases between them. The CDR3 region has the DNA TGTGCCAGTAGTGATGGGGGGGCAGGTTACGAGCAGTACTTC. It translates to CASSDGGAGYEQYF.

The chain carries TRBV19 and TRBJ1-2; 8 bases are a match to TRBD1. Germline V gives CDR1 LNHDA, CDR2 SQIVND (reference sequence). The CDR3 runs 14 residues. With 3 bases clipped from V and 7 bases from J, the junction kept 7 bases outside the gene matches. The CDR3 sequence is CASSIATGAGGYTF. The CDR3 coding sequence is TGTGCCAGTAGTATTGCGACAGGGGCGGGTGGCTACACCTTC.

CDR3 amino acids: CASSLRAGGVDDYGYTF. DNA of the CDR3: TGTGCCAGCAGCTTAAGGGCAGGGGGCGTAGATGACTATGGCTACACCTTC. The genes are TRBV7-2 and TRBJ1-2; 8 bases align to TRBD1. The V gene's germline CDR1 is SGHTA and CDR2 FQGNSA. The CDR3 has 17 residues. V gave up 2 bases and J gave up 3 bases; unmatched junction bases: 11.

The V gene is TRBV5-1, the J gene TRBJ2-7; tentative D call: TRBD1 (5 bases). Per the germline V gene, CDR1 is SGHRS and CDR2 is YFSETQ. Trimming took 0 bases from V and 2 from J, leaving 9 bases between them. This CDR3 has 14 amino acids. The CDR3 nucleotides are TGCGCCAGCAGCTTGGGGGGCTCCGCCTACGAGCAGTACTTC. Its translation is CASSLGGSAYEQYF. The complete variable domain, with remaining parts taken from reference TRBV5-1 and TRBJ2-7, reads KAGVTQTPRYLIKTRGQQVTLSCSPISGHRSVSWYQQTPGQGLQFLFEYFSETQRNKGNFPGRFSGRQFSNSRSEMNVSTLELGDSALYLCASSLGGSAYEQYFGPGTRLTVT.

This clone was observed a single time. V and J are TRBV6-5 and TRBJ2-3; the D is unclear. Trimming left V 6 bases short and J 2 bases short, with 15 bases between. This CDR3 spans 15 amino acids. CDR1 and CDR2 (germline): MNHEY, SVGAGI. For the CDR3, the DNA is TGTGCCAGCAGCCCATGGGCCAGTCCCACAGATACGCAGTATTTT. As protein: CASSPWASPTDTQYF.

There are a few counts of this clone. The chain combines TRBV19 with TRBJ1-5; D may be TRBD1 (6 bases). This CDR3 spans 20 amino acids. V was shortened by 4 bases and J by 0 bases, with 25 bases between the two germline ends. Per germline, CDR1 LNHDA and CDR2 SQIVND (reference sequence). The DNA of the CDR3 is TGTGCCAGTAGTACTCCCAACACAGGGACGGGACGTCATAGCAATCAGCCCCAGCATTTT. The encoded protein is CASSTPNTGTGRHSNQPQHF.

The chain carries TRBV5-4 and TRBJ2-5; perhaps TRBD1 as D (5 bases). This CDR3 spans 14 amino acids. Per germline, CDR1 SGHNT and CDR2 YYREEE (reference sequence). The V and J ends lost 4 bases and 1 base respectively, with 11 bases between them. In nucleotides, the CDR3 is TGTGCCAGCAGCGCAGGGAACTCCCAAGAGACCCAGTACTTC. This gives the protein CASSAGNSQETQYF.

This sequence joins TRBV6-5 and TRBJ1-2, with no clear D. Per the germline V gene, CDR1 is MNHEY and CDR2 is SVGAGI. Trimming stripped 0 bases from V and 4 bases from J, with 15 bases between. The CDR3 contains 16 residues. The CDR3 region has the DNA TGTGCCAGCAGTTACTCGGTACAGCCGCTAAGCTATGGCTACACCTTC. This gives the protein CASSYSVQPLSYGYTF.

The V and J genes are TRBV11-2 and TRBJ2-5; TRBD2 matches at 11 bases. V was pared by 4 bases and J by 0 bases, with 4 bases of the junction left unmatched. Germline V gene lookup returns CDR1 SGHAT and CDR2 FQNNGV. This CDR3 comprises 16 residues. DNA of the CDR3: TGTGCCAGCAGCTCGCGACTAGCGGGAAACCAAGAGACCCAGTACTTC. Translating it yields CASSSRLAGNQETQYF.

The rearrangement uses TRBV9 and TRBJ1-5; perhaps TRBD1 as D (6 bases). The CDR3 is 15 amino acids. Deletions cut 0 bases from V and 6 bases from J, with 13 bases between. Germline V gives CDR1 SGDLS, CDR2 YYNGEE. CDR3 protein: CASSVDPGEGQPQHF. CDR3 bases: TGTGCCAGCAGCGTAGATCCAGGGGAGGGTCAGCCCCAGCATTTT.

The chain carries TRBV14 and TRBJ1-2; weak D call: TRBD1 (6 bases). The CDR3 has 15 residues. Trimming removed 4 bases from V and 0 bases from J, with 12 bases in between. Germline V gene sequence: CDR1 SGHDN, CDR2 FVKESK. CDR3 in amino acids: CASSPGHKTNYGYTF. The CDR3 nucleotides read TGTGCCAGCAGCCCGGGACACAAGACTAACTATGGCTACACCTTC. Full variable domain (missing parts from reference TRBV14 and TRBJ1-2): EAGVTQFPSHSVIEKGQTVTLRCDPISGHDNLYWYRRVMGKEIKFLLHFVKESKQDESGMPNNRFLAERTGGTYSTLKVQPAELEDSGVYFCASSPGHKTNYGYTFGSGTRLTVV.

The chain couples TRBV25-1 to TRBJ2-2; 11 positions agree with TRBD2. This CDR3 spans 16 amino acids. The junction had 3 bases not matched to a gene; V was cut back by 4 bases and J by 2 bases. The germline V gene has CDR1 MGHDK and CDR2 SYGVNS. As DNA, the CDR3 is TGTGCCAGCAGTGGCCTAGCGGGGGGAAACACCGGGGAGCTGTTTTTT. Protein: CASSGLAGGNTGELFF.

The chain carries TRBV30 and TRBJ2-3; 11 bases align to TRBD2. V lost 5 bases and J lost 4; bases outside the gene matches: 11. This CDR3 is 16 amino acids long. Germline lookup yields CDR1 GTSNPN and CDR2 SVGIG (reference sequence). In DNA, the CDR3 is TGTGCCTGGGGCGGACTAGCGGGTGGGGGGGCAGATACGCAGTATTTT. As protein: CAWGGLAGGGADTQYF.

The chain employs TRBV9 and TRBJ2-1; D perhaps matches TRBD1 (6 bases). The V and J ends lost 1 base and 2 bases respectively, with 10 bases between them. The germline CDR1 and CDR2 sequences are SGDLS and YYNGEE. The CDR3 is made up of 15 amino acids. The CDR3 here is CASSVSAGAYNEQFF. CDR3 DNA sequence: TGTGCCAGCAGCGTATCAGCAGGGGCCTACAATGAGCAGTTCTTC.

The genes are TRBV7-9 and TRBJ2-5; 11 nucleotides match TRBD2. The CDR3 is made up of 16 amino acids. Germline V lookup: CDR1 SEHNR, CDR2 FQNEAQ (reference sequence). After removal of 5 bases from V and 5 bases from J, the junction contained 10 bases not matched to a gene. For the CDR3, the DNA is TGTGCCAGCAGCGCATCGATAGCGGGGGGGCGTGAGACCCAGTACTTC. Residues: CASSASIAGGRETQYF. Based on the CDR3 plus reference TRBV7-9 and TRBJ2-5, the full variable domain is DTGVSQNPRHKITKRGQNVTFRCDPISEHNRLYWYRQTLGQGPEFLTYFQNEAQLEKSRLLSDRFSAERPKGSFSTLEIQRTEQGDSAMYLCASSASIAGGRETQYFGPGTRLLVL.

The chain uses TRBV6-5 and TRBJ2-7; TRBD2 is a possible D gene (7 bases). The CDR3 sequence is 15 residues long. Germline V CDR1 and CDR2: MNHEY, SVGAGI. V was shortened by 2 bases and J by 3 bases, with 14 bases between the two germline ends. CDR3 sequence: CASSYGGRGVYEQYF. The CDR3, as DNA: TGTGCCAGCAGTTACGGGGGGAGGGGGGTCTACGAGCAGTACTTC.

The V gene is TRBV27, the J gene TRBJ2-7, with 7 bases fitting TRBD1. The V gene's germline CDR1 is MNHEY and CDR2 SMNVEV (reference sequence). V lost 2 bases and J lost 2; bases outside the gene matches: 3. The CDR3 has 14 amino acids. The CDR3 sequence is CASSLTGTAYEQYF. Written as DNA, the CDR3 is TGTGCCAGCAGTTTAACAGGGACAGCCTACGAGCAGTACTTC.

This chain uses TRBV7-9 with TRBJ1-2; 8 positions match TRBD1. CDR1 and CDR2 from the germline V gene are SEHNR and FQNEAQ (reference sequence). V gave up 5 bases and J gave up 2 bases; unmatched junction bases: 4. The CDR3 has 14 residues. The CDR3 nucleotides are TGTGCCAGCAGCGAAGGACAGGGAAACTATGGCTACACCTTC. Encoded protein: CASSEGQGNYGYTF.

This clone was detected only once. The chain recombines TRBV6-5 with TRBJ1-2, with 10 nucleotides matching TRBD1. Per germline, CDR1 MNHEY and CDR2 SVGAGI. CDR3 length equals 15 residues. The J segment lost 5 bases and the V segment lost 2 bases, leaving 5 bases of the junction unmatched. CDR3 coding DNA: TGTGCCAGCAGTTACCTCGGGACAGGGGTGTATGGCTACACCTTC. Translated: CASSYLGTGVYGYTF.

The chain has TRBV7-6 and TRBJ2-7; 7 bases align to TRBD2. Germline values: CDR1 SGHVS, CDR2 FNYEAQ. V dropped 5 bases and J dropped 3; count of bases not matched to a gene: 10. The CDR3 contains 15 residues. The CDR3 DNA follows: TGTGCCAGCAGCGAAAGACTAGCCCTCGACTACGAGCAGTACTTC. It codes for CASSERLALDYEQYF.